This TCR beta chain appears in the sequencing data of a study of cytomegalovirus exposure and HLA in healthy donors. Study conclusions and caveats: In vitro checks showed that three CMV-associated chains really do target CMV antigens. It was 150 to 200 TCR beta chains that were listed as cytomegalovirus-associated. Reportedly, diagnosis of cytomegalovirus status by the classifier showed high specificity and sensitivity. The TCR clusters that emerged in the first cohort tended, a later analysis found, to co-occur in the 120 validation repertoires.

CDR3 length: 18 amino acids. After removal of 5 bases from V and 0 bases from J, the junction contained 13 bases not matched to a gene. Looked up from germline, CDR1 is MDHEN and CDR2 is SYDVKM. About this clone: Its antigen is unknown.

Produced via immunoSEQ multiplex PCR; TCRdb's table is partial and in-frame only. Of tens of thousands of clones in the sample, around 93% were seen once. The sequence was obtained from a woman younger than 45 in good health and CMV-seropositive. The sequenced sample was PBMCs. This chain joins TRBV28 and TRBJ2-7; 10 bases line up with TRBD2. The CDR3 DNA reads as TGTGCCAGCAGTCCACCTCCCGCCCTAGCGGGGGTCTCCTACGAGCAGTACTTC. Its protein product is CASSPPPALAGVSYEQYF.